The source of this TCR beta chain is a study of blood T cell repertoires in COVID-19. Looking at the study overall: In each case, the material was cDNA or gDNA derived from T cells, B-cell-depleted T cells, or PBMCs.

Authors' analysis steps: Reference gene primer amplification gave estimated nucleated cell counts. Generated by immunoSEQ multiplex PCR, the TCRdb table keeps only in-frame clones and is missing some. V and J calls and clone size are given by that table; D and trimming were obtained from the DNA. This table has some 300,000 clones, 90% appearing once. In assigning cohorts, the study relied on participant-reported clinical history. Per the germline V gene, CDR1 is SGHTA and CDR2 is FQGNSA. CDR3 length: 13 residues. With 1 base removed from V and 3 bases from J, the gap between germline ends came to 6 bases.

This rearrangement joins TRBV7-2 to TRBJ1-1; no reliable D call. The clonotype originates from a woman in her twenties or thirties who had been exposed to COVID-19. Input material: PBMCs or T cells enriched from blood (not recorded which). The DNA of the CDR3 is TGTGCCAGCAGCTTAGGCGAGGACACTGAAGCTTTCTTT. Translation: CASSLGEDTEAFF.